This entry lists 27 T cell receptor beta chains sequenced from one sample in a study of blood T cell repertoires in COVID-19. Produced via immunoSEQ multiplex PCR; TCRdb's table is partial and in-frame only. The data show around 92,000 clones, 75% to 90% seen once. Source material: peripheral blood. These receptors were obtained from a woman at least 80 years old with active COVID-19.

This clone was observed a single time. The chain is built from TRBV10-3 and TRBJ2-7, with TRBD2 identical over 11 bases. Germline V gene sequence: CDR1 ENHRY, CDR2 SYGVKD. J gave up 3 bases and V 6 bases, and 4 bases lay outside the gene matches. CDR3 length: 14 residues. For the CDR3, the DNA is TGTGCCATCAGGGGAGGGACTAGCGGCTACGAGCAGTACTTC. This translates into CAIRGGTSGYEQYF.

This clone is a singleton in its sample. In nucleotides, the CDR3 is TGTGCCAGCAGCTCCGGGGGGGAGGAAAAACTGTTTTTT. Amino acid sequence: CASSSGGEEKLFF. The genes are TRBV12-3 or TRBV12-4 and TRBJ1-4, with a weak D call TRBD1 (5 bases). The CDR3 has 13 amino acids. With 6 bases removed from V and 8 bases from J, the gap between germline ends came to 13 bases.

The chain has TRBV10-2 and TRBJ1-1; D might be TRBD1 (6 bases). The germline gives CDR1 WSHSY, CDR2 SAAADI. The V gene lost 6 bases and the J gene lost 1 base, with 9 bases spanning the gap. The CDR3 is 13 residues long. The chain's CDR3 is CASRGQTNTEAFF. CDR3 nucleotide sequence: TGCGCCAGCAGAGGACAGACGAACACTGAAGCTTTCTTT.

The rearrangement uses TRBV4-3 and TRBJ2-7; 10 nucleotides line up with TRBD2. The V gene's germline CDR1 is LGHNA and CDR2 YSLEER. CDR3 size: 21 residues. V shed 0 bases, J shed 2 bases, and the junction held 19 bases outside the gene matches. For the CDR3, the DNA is TGCGCCAGCAGCCAAGATTGGGGAGGGCTAGCGGGAGCGTTTGGCCCCTACGAGCAGTACTTC. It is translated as CASSQDWGGLAGAFGPYEQYF.

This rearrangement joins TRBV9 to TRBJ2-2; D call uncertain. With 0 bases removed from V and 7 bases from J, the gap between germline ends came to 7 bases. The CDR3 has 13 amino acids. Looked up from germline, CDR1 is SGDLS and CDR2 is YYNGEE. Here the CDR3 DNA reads TGTGCCAGCAGCGTAGTTCCAAACGGGGAGCTGTTTTTT. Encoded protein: CASSVVPNGELFF.

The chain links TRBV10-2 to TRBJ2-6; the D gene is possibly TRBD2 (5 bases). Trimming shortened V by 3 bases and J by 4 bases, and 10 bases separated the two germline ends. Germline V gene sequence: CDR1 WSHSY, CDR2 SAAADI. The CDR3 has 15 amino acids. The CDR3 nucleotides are TGCGCCAGCAGTGAATTCCCGGGGGGGGCCAACGTCCTGACTTTC. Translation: CASSEFPGGANVLTF.

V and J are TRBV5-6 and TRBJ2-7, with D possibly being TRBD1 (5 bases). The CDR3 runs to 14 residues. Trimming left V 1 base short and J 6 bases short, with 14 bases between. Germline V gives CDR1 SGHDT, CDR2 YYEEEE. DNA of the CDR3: TGTGCCAGCAGCTTGAGGGGAATTCCCTCCGAGCAGTACTTC. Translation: CASSLRGIPSEQYF.

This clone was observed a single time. The CDR3 DNA reads as TGTGCCAGCAGAACAAACAGGGTCGGGGATTATCAGCCCCAGCATTTT. Residues: CASRTNRVGDYQPQHF. This chain links TRBV28 with TRBJ1-5, with a tentative D call TRBD1 (6 bases). The germline CDR1 and CDR2 sequences are MDHEN and SYDVKM. The CDR3 has 16 amino acids. The V and J ends lost 6 bases and 5 bases respectively, with 20 bases between them.

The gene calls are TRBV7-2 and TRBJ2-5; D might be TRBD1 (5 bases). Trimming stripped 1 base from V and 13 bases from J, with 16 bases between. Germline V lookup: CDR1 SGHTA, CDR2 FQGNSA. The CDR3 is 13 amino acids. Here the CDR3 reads CASSLGEGVNSYF. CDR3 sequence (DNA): TGTGCCAGCAGCTTAGGTGAAGGGGTAAACTCGTACTTC.

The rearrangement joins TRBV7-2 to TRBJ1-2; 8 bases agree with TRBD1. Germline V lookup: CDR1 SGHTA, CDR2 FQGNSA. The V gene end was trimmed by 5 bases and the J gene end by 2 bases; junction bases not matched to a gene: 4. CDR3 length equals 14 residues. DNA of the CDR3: TGTGCCAGCAGCACGGACAGGGTGAACTATGGCTACACCTTC. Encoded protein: CASSTDRVNYGYTF.

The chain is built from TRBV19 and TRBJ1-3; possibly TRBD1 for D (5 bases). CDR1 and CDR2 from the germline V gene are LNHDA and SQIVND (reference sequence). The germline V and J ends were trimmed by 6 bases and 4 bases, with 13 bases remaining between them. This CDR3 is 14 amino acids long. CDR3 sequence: CASSSTAGGNTIYF. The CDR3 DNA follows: TGTGCCAGTAGCTCGACTGCAGGGGGAAACACCATATATTTT.

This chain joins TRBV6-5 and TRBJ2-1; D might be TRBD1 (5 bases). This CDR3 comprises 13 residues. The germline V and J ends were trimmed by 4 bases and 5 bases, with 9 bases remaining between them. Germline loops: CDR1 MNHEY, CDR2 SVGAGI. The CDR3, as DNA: TGTGCCAGCAGTTCGCGACAGCACAATGAGCAGTTCTTC. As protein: CASSSRQHNEQFF.

CDR3: CASSQITLRGTDTQYF. CDR3 DNA sequence: TGTGCCAGCAGCCAAATAACACTCCGGGGCACAGATACGCAGTATTTT. This chain joins TRBV4-2 and TRBJ2-3, with no clear D. The CDR3 is made up of 16 amino acids. Germline V gives CDR1 LGHNA, CDR2 YNFKEQ. Trimming removed 2 bases from V and 1 base from J, with 13 bases in between.

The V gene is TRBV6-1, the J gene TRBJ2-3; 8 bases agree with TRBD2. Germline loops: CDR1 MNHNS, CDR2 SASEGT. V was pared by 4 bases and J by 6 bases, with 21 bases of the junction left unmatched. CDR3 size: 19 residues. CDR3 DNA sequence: TGTGCCAGCAGTGGCGGGGGGACACCCCGGGCGACCCCGGGGGATACGCAGTATTTT. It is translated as CASSGGGTPRATPGDTQYF.

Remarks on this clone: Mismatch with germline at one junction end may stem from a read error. In DNA, the CDR3 is TGTGCCAGCAACCAAGGAGACACCGATAATTCACCCCTCCACTTT. It yields the protein CASNQGDTDNSPLHF. This rearrangement joins TRBV3-1 (or the pseudogene TRBV3-2) to TRBJ1-6, with no clear D. Germline V CDR1 and CDR2: LGHDT, YNNKEL (reference sequence). The CDR3 has 15 amino acids.

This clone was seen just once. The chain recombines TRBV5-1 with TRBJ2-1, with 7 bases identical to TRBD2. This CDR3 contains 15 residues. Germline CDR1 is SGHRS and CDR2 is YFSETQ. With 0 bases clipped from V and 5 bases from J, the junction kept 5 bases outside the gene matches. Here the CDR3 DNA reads TGCGCCAGCAGCTTGGATCTAGCGGTTGACAATGAGCAGTTCTTC. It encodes CASSLDLAVDNEQFF. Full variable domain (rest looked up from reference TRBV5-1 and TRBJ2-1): KAGVTQTPRYLIKTRGQQVTLSCSPISGHRSVSWYQQTPGQGLQFLFEYFSETQRNKGNFPGRFSGRQFSNSRSEMNVSTLELGDSALYLCASSLDLAVDNEQFFGPGTRLTVL.

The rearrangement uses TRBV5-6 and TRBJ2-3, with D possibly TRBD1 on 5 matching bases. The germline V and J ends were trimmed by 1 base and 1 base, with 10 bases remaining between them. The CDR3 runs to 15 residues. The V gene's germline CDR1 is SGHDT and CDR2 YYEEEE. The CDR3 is CASSLWGRGTDTQYF. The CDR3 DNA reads TGTGCCAGCAGCTTGTGGGGCAGGGGCACAGATACGCAGTATTTT.

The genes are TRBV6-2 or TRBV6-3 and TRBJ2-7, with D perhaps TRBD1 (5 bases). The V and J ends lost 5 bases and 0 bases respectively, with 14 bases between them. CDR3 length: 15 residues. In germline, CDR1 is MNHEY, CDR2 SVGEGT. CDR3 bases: TGTGCCAGCAGTACGACAGCCCGGGCCTCCTACGAGCAGTACTTC. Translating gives CASSTTARASYEQYF.

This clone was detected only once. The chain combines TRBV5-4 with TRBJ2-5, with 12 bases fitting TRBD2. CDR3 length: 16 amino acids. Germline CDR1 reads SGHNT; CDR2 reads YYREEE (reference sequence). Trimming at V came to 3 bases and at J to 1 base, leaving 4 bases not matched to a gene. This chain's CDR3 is CASSSGTSGSQETQYF. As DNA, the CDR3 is TGTGCCAGCAGCTCCGGGACTAGCGGGTCCCAAGAGACCCAGTACTTC.

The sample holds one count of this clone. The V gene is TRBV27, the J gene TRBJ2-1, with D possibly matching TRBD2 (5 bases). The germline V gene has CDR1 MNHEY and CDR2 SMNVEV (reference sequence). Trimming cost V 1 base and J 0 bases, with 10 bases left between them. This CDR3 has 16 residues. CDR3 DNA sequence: TGTGCCAGCAGTTTATTAGGACTTAACTCCTACAATGAGCAGTTCTTC. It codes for CASSLLGLNSYNEQFF.

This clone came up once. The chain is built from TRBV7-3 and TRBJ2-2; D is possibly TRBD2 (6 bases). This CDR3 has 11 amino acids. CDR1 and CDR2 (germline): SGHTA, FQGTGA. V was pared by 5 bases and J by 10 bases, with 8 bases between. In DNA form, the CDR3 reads TGTGCCAGCAGCGCGGGACCGGAGCTGTTTTTT. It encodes CASSAGPELFF.

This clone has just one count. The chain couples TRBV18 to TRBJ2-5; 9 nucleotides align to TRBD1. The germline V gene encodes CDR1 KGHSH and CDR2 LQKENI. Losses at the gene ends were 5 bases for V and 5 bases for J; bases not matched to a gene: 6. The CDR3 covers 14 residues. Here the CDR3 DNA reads TGTGCCAGCTCAACGGGACAGGGCTTGGAGACCCAGTACTTC. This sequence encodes CASSTGQGLETQYF.

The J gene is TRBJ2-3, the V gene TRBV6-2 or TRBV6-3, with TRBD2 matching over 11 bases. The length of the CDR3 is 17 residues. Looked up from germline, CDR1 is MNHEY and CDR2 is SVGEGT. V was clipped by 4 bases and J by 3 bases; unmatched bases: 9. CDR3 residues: CASSSPFSSGRTDTQYF. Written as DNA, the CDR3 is TGTGCCAGCAGTTCCCCCTTTTCTAGCGGGAGGACAGATACGCAGTATTTT.

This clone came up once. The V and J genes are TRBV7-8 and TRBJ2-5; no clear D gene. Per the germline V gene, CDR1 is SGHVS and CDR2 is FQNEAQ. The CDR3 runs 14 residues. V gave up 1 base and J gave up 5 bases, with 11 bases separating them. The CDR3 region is CASSLGPRWETQYF. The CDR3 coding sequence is TGTGCCAGCAGCTTAGGTCCTAGATGGGAGACCCAGTACTTC.

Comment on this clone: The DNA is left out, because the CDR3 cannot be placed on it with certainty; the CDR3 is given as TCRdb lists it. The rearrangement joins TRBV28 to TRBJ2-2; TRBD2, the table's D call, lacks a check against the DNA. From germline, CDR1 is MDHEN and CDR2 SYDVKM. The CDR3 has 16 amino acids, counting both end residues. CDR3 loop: CASSLGLAFGAGELFF.

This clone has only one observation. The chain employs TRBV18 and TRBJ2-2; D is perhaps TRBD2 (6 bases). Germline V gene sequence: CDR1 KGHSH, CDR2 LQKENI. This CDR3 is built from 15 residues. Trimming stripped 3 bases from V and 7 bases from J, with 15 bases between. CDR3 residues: CASSPGGANGGELFF. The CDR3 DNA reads TGTGCCAGCTCACCCGGAGGGGCCAATGGCGGGGAGCTGTTTTTT.

The CDR3 region has the DNA TGTGCCAGCAGCCGTACGGCGGAAGCTAACTATGGCTACACCTTC. Protein product: CASSRTAEANYGYTF. The chain recombines TRBV6-5 with TRBJ1-2, with no clear D. The germline CDR1 and CDR2 sequences are MNHEY and SVGAGI. This CDR3 spans 15 amino acids. Trimming cost V 6 bases and J 0 bases, with 14 bases left between them.